A selection of T cell receptor beta chains follows, all from one sample in a study of cytomegalovirus exposure and HLA in healthy donors. TCRdb's table, derived via immunoSEQ multiplex PCR, lists solely in-frame clones and lacks some. The repertoire holds around 150,000 clones, about two thirds seen once, with about 3.9% in the top ten. The sequenced material came from PBMCs. The receptors were gathered from a man aged 50 to 59 in good health and CMV-seropositive. Both conserved end residues are part of each CDR3. D genes are given only for firm matches.

>TRBV5-1|TRBJ2-7|NA
CASSLQGSEQYF
>TRBV11-1|TRBJ2-3|NA
CASSPTRGITDTQYF
>TRBV10-3|TRBJ1-2|TRBD1
CAISDRTGEYGYTF
>TRBV6-5|TRBJ2-5|NA
CASRFEGGPVETQYF
>TRBV9|TRBJ2-1|TRBD2
CASSAGREGYNEQFF
>TRBV5-1|TRBJ2-1|TRBD1
CASSPYRGRSYEQFF
>TRBV5-1|TRBJ1-1|TRBD1
CASRTDRANTEAFF
>TRBV18|TRBJ2-2|NA
CASSPLWGPGELFF
>TRBV4-1|TRBJ2-7|NA
CASSRDTSYEQYF
>TRBV7-9|TRBJ1-2|NA
CASSLRAGGYTF
>TRBV4-1|TRBJ1-2|TRBD1
CASSQAVGRWDSSYGYTF
>TRBV5-6|TRBJ2-1|TRBD1
CASSLVRGRNEQFF
>TRBV11-3|TRBJ2-1|TRBD2
CASSLERASGRANEQFF
>TRBV4-3|TRBJ1-1|NA
CASSPGTSDTEAFF
>TRBV15|TRBJ1-1|TRBD1
CATSGQGPAFF
>TRBV7-3|TRBJ1-1|NA
CASSRGLGSTEAFF
>TRBV14|TRBJ1-2|NA
CASSPTLLYGYTF
>TRBV19|TRBJ2-5|NA
CASRASGAVQETQYF
>TRBV5-4|TRBJ2-7|TRBD2
CASSILAGRSYEQYF
>TRBV5-6|TRBJ2-7|TRBD1
CASSLGGTGIYEQYF
>TRBV5-4|TRBJ2-2|NA
CASSQPGTPGELFF
>TRBV13|TRBJ2-7|TRBD2
CASSFGTSGRVPYEQYF
>TRBV6-5|TRBJ1-4|NA
CASSPTGFNEKLFF
>TRBV4-1|TRBJ1-2|TRBD1
CASGKDRGPYGYTF
>TRBV19|TRBJ2-5|TRBD1
CASSNQGEETQYF
>TRBV2|TRBJ1-1|NA
CASNREWNTEAFF
>TRBV25-1|TRBJ1-2|NA
CASDAGGAYGYTF
>TRBV7-8|TRBJ2-2|NA
CASSSGNANTGELFF
>TRBV6-5|NA|TRBD1
CASRETGQPSYEQYF
>TRBV7-6|TRBJ1-1|NA
CASSSQGNTEAFF
>TRBV5-1|TRBJ2-1|TRBD1
CASSFTVAGTGGYNEQFF
>TRBV19|TRBJ2-1|TRBD2
CASSRQTGTSFYNEQFF
>TRBV5-1|TRBJ1-1|NA
CASKQTDGIDSPAAWTEAFF
>TRBV28|TRBJ2-1|TRBD2
CASSSLAGPNYNEQFF
>TRBV7-9|TRBJ2-3|NA
CASSRADRRDTQYF
>TRBV5-1|TRBJ1-6|NA
CASSRDIANSPLHF
>TRBV19|TRBJ1-2|TRBD1
CASSRGDRDPYGYTF
>TRBV7-9|TRBJ2-3|NA
CASSLGSSTDTQYF
>TRBV27|TRBJ1-1|TRBD1
CASSSGQVSVNTEAFF
>TRBV5-4|TRBJ1-1|TRBD1
CASTIGGGQGSLNTEAFF
>TRBV11-3|TRBJ2-2|NA
CASSLRGWNTGELFF
>TRBV5-4|TRBJ1-1|NA
CASSLARGNTEAFF
>TRBV4-2|TRBJ1-2|NA
CASSQDLGAGGYTF
>TRBV2|TRBJ2-2|NA
CASSVGGANTGELFF
>TRBV6-6|TRBJ1-1|NA
CASSYYRSQNTEAFF
>TRBV4-3|TRBJ1-2|NA
CASSQEYLGGKGGYGYTF
>TRBV5-1|TRBJ1-3|NA
CASRREGSGNTIYF